This is a list of T cell receptor beta chains from one sample in a study of Ad26.COV2.S vaccination and SARS-CoV-2 variants. Profiling relied on immunoSEQ multiplex PCR, and the TCRdb table lists in-frame clones only, not all of them. The data show 300,000 to 500,000 clones, approximately 86% seen once. This material consisted of peripheral blood, taken in a trial of Ad26.COV2.S vaccine versus placebo. The source of these receptors is a person aged 18-65 years who received the Ad26.COV2.S COVID-19 vaccine or a placebo. The CDR3 runs from the conserved cysteine through the conserved F or W. The D gene is left open where the match is weak. Clone size is stated in some rows and not others, as once, few, many or a class when expanded.

j_call v_call clone_size d_call cdr3_aa cdr3_nt
TRBJ1-1 TRBV3-1/TRBV3-2 NA NA CASSQTGNTEAFF TGTGCCAGCAGCCAGACAGGGAACACTGAAGCTTTCTTT
TRBJ1-2 TRBV19 NA TRBD1 CASNGSRDRFYGYTF TGTGCCAGTAACGGGTCTCGGGACAGATTCTATGGCTACACCTTC
TRBJ1-5 TRBV4-2 NA NA CASSQETGQPQHF TGTGCCAGCAGCCAAGAAACGGGTCAACCCCAGCATTTT
TRBJ1-1 TRBV7-8 NA TRBD1 CASSWGGQAEAFF TGTGCCAGCAGCTGGGGGGGACAGGCTGAAGCTTTCTTT
TRBJ1-4 TRBV25-1 NA NA CASSDLPGEKLFF TGTGCCAGCAGTGACCTCCCCGGTGAAAAACTGTTTTTT
TRBJ1-1 TRBV12-3/TRBV12-4 NA NA CASSLGSKAGAFF TGTGCCAGCAGTTTAGGGAGTAAGGCAGGAGCTTTCTTT
TRBJ2-5 TRBV3-1/TRBV3-2 NA NA CASSREETQYF TGTGCCAGCAGCCGGGAAGAGACCCAGTACTTC
TRBJ1-2 TRBV19 NA NA CASSIAGLNYGYTF TGTGCCAGTAGTATCGCAGGTCTTAACTATGGCTACACCTTC
TRBJ1-1 TRBV5-1 NA NA CASSLEQAMNTEAFF TGCGCCAGCAGCTTGGAACAGGCCATGAACACTGAAGCTTTCTTT
TRBJ1-5 TRBV19 once NA CASSISRANQPQHF TGTGCCAGTAGTATCAGTAGGGCTAATCAGCCCCAGCATTTT
TRBJ2-7 TRBV15 NA NA CATSPGTFSYEQYF TGTGCCACCTCGCCCGGGACTTTCTCCTACGAGCAGTACTTC
TRBJ2-5 TRBV7-2 NA TRBD2 CASRGTSVETQYF TGTGCCAGCAGGGGGACTAGCGTAGAGACCCAGTACTTC
TRBJ2-7 TRBV6-5 NA NA CAGSNGVEQYF TGTGCCGGCAGTAATGGGGTCGAGCAGTACTTC
TRBJ1-4 TRBV7-9 NA TRBD1 CASSSYRGYEKLFF TGTGCCAGCAGCTCGTACAGGGGATATGAAAAACTGTTTTTT
TRBJ1-6 TRBV6-6 once NA CASGEINSPLHF TGTGCCAGCGGGGAGATTAATTCACCCCTCCACTTT
TRBJ2-3 TRBV5-4 once NA CASSLDQGSTDTQYF TGTGCCAGCAGCTTGGATCAGGGATCCACAGATACGCAGTATTTT
TRBJ1-1 TRBV5-1 NA TRBD1 CASSLGDRVEEAFF TGCGCCAGCAGCTTGGGTGACAGGGTAGAAGAAGCTTTCTTT
TRBJ1-1 TRBV5-5 NA NA CASSLAGTNTEAFF TGTGCCAGCAGCTTGGCAGGGACCAACACTGAAGCTTTCTTT
TRBJ1-2 TRBV29-1 NA TRBD1 CSVLYTGTGAVGGYTF TGCAGCGTTTTATACACCGGGACAGGGGCCGTCGGGGGCTACACCTTC
TRBJ2-7 TRBV4-1 once NA CASSQEGRFTHEQYF TGCGCCAGCAGCCAAGAAGGGAGATTCACCCACGAGCAGTACTTC
TRBJ1-3 TRBV7-2 NA NA CASSYLGGDRDTIYF TGTGCCAGCAGCTACCTGGGAGGAGATAGGGACACCATATATTTT
TRBJ2-7 TRBV5-1 NA TRBD2 CASSLASGGLPSSYEQYF TGCGCCAGCAGCTTGGCTAGCGGGGGATTACCGAGCTCCTACGAGCAGTACTTC
TRBJ1-2 TRBV13 NA NA CASSFEANYGYTF TGTGCCAGCAGCTTTGAGGCCAACTATGGCTACACCTTC
TRBJ1-1 TRBV18 NA NA CASSEDRGTEAFF TGTGCCAGCTCAGAGGACCGGGGCACTGAAGCTTTCTTT
TRBJ1-1 TRBV19 NA NA CASSIQGPTQAFF TGTGCCAGTAGTATCCAGGGCCCCACCCAAGCTTTCTTT
TRBJ2-2 TRBV2 once NA CASSPDTGELFF TGTGCCAGCAGTCCAGACACCGGGGAGCTGTTTTTT
TRBJ2-5 TRBV6-2/TRBV6-3 NA NA CASSDGKTQYF TGTGCCAGCAGTGACGGGAAGACCCAGTACTTC